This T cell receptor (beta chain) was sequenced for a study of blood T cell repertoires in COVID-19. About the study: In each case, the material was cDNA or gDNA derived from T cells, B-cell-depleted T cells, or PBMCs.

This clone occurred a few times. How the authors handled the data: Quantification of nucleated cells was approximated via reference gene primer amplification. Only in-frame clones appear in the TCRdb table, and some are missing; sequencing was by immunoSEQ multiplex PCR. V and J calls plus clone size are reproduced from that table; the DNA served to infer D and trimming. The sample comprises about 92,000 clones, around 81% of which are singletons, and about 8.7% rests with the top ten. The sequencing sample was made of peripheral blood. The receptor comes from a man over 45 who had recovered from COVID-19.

CDR3 sequence reads: CASTDRDDYGYTF. The CDR3 nucleotides read TGTGCCAGTACCGACAGGGATGACTATGGCTACACCTTC. V usage is TRBV19 and J usage is TRBJ1-2, with 7 bases aligning to TRBD1. With V trimmed by 7 bases and J by 3 bases, 5 bases remained unmatched. The CDR3 has 13 amino acids. CDR1 and CDR2 (germline): LNHDA, SQIVND (reference sequence).